The rows below give T cell receptor beta chains drawn from one sample of a study of molecular identifiers for immune sequencing clone quantification. One entry per CDR3 protein, called by TCRdb with MiXCR from the PCR reads. This sample has around 470,000 distinct CDR3 sequences; 20% to 25% occur once, and the top ten carry around 0.84%. Sequencing was performed on naive CD8+ T cells from blood, with Jurkat cell RNA spiked in. These TCRs come from a human donor in good health. Some libraries in this study had Jurkat cell RNA spiked in. CDR3s include the opening cysteine and the closing phenylalanine or tryptophan. Each record gives: CDR3 protein, CDR3 DNA, clone size, D gene, V gene, J gene. D genes are given only for firm matches. For some rows the clone size is stated as once, few or many, or as a class when expanded; others skip it.

CDR3aa: CARDREPDTQYF
CDR3nt: TGTGCCCGGGACAGGGAGCCAGATACGCAGTATTTT
abundance: many
d_gene: TRBD1
v_gene: TRBV30
j_gene: TRBJ2-3

CDR3aa: CASSYIPGLQYF
CDR3nt: TGTGCCAGCAGTTACATTCCGGGCCTTCAGTACTTC
abundance: NA
d_gene: NA
v_gene: TRBV6-2/TRBV6-3
j_gene: TRBJ2-4

CDR3aa: CSVEGVMNTGALF
CDR3nt: TGCAGCGTTGAAGGGGTCATGAACACTGGAGCTCTCTTT
abundance: NA
d_gene: NA
v_gene: TRBV29-1
j_gene: TRBJ1-1

CDR3aa: CASSPASGVTEAFF
CDR3nt: TGTGCCAGCAGCCCCGCTTCAGGCGTCACTGAAGCTTTCTTT
abundance: many
d_gene: NA
v_gene: TRBV7-8
j_gene: TRBJ1-1

CDR3aa: CASSEGRGQGANEKLFF
CDR3nt: TGTGCCAGCAGCGAAGGAAGAGGGCAGGGGGCTAATGAAAAACTGTTTTTT
abundance: few
d_gene: TRBD1
v_gene: TRBV5-4
j_gene: TRBJ1-4

CDR3aa: CSARDLGAEAFF
CDR3nt: TGCAGTGCACGGGACCTTGGAGCTGAAGCTTTCTTT
abundance: few
d_gene: NA
v_gene: TRBV20-1
j_gene: TRBJ1-1

CDR3aa: CASSEDRAGYEQYF
CDR3nt: TGTGCCAGCAGCGAAGACCGGGCCGGGTACGAGCAGTACTTC
abundance: NA
d_gene: NA
v_gene: TRBV5-4
j_gene: TRBJ2-7

CDR3aa: CASSSGLAGAPKQYF
CDR3nt: TGTGCCAGCAGCTCGGGACTAGCGGGGGCACCTAAGCAGTACTTC
abundance: NA
d_gene: TRBD2
v_gene: TRBV5-5
j_gene: TRBJ2-7

CDR3aa: CASISTGTGYEQYF
CDR3nt: TGTGCCAGCATTTCTACCGGGACAGGCTACGAGCAGTACTTC
abundance: many
d_gene: TRBD1
v_gene: TRBV25-1
j_gene: TRBJ2-7

CDR3aa: CASSIDPVLGFEAFF
CDR3nt: TGTGCCAGTAGTATAGATCCGGTGTTGGGGTTTGAAGCTTTCTTT
abundance: NA
d_gene: NA
v_gene: TRBV19
j_gene: TRBJ1-1

CDR3aa: CASSSGTGDDEQFF
CDR3nt: TGTGCCAGCAGTTCCGGGACAGGGGACGATGAGCAGTTCTTC
abundance: NA
d_gene: TRBD1
v_gene: TRBV6-5
j_gene: TRBJ2-1

CDR3aa: CASSYSLTSGAYEQYF
CDR3nt: TGTGCCAGCAGTTACTCTTTAACCAGCGGTGCCTACGAGCAGTACTTC
abundance: NA
d_gene: NA
v_gene: TRBV6-2/TRBV6-3
j_gene: TRBJ2-7

CDR3aa: CASSQEGWLAGGHYEQYF
CDR3nt: TGCGCCAGCAGCCAAGAAGGTTGGCTAGCGGGGGGGCATTACGAGCAGTACTTC
abundance: NA
d_gene: TRBD2
v_gene: TRBV4-1
j_gene: TRBJ2-7

CDR3aa: CASSLRGLGNQPQYF
CDR3nt: TGTGCCAGCAGTTTAAGGGGTTTAGGCAATCAGCCCCAGTATTTT
abundance: NA
d_gene: NA
v_gene: TRBV27
j_gene: TRBJ2-3

CDR3aa: CASSLGGTGTYEQYF
CDR3nt: TGTGCCAGCAGCTTAGGTGGGACAGGAACCTACGAGCAGTACTTC
abundance: NA
d_gene: TRBD1
v_gene: TRBV7-8
j_gene: TRBJ2-7

CDR3aa: CASSEDRASGNTIYF
CDR3nt: TGTGCCAGCAGTGAGGACAGGGCCTCTGGAAACACCATATATTTT
abundance: NA
d_gene: TRBD1
v_gene: TRBV2
j_gene: TRBJ1-3

CDR3aa: CASSSRQGGTDTQYF
CDR3nt: TGTGCCAGCAGCTCCCGACAGGGGGGCACAGATACGCAGTATTTT
abundance: NA
d_gene: TRBD1
v_gene: TRBV7-3
j_gene: TRBJ2-3

CDR3aa: CASSPGVGYEQYF
CDR3nt: TGCGCCAGCAGCCCCGGCGTGGGATACGAGCAGTACTTC
abundance: many
d_gene: NA
v_gene: TRBV5-1
j_gene: TRBJ2-7

CDR3aa: CSARGGGVVVYEQYF
CDR3nt: TGCAGTGCTAGAGGGGGGGGGGTTGTAGTTTACGAGCAGTACTTC
abundance: NA
d_gene: TRBD2
v_gene: TRBV20-1
j_gene: TRBJ2-7

CDR3aa: CATSRDKSPNQPQHF
CDR3nt: TGTGCCACCAGCAGAGATAAAAGCCCCAATCAGCCCCAGCATTTT
abundance: few
d_gene: NA
v_gene: TRBV15
j_gene: TRBJ1-5

CDR3aa: CAWSVYRGDAYGYTF
CDR3nt: TGTGCCTGGAGTGTTTACAGGGGGGACGCCTATGGCTACACCTTC
abundance: few
d_gene: TRBD1
v_gene: TRBV30
j_gene: TRBJ1-2

CDR3aa: CASNLLAGGSWHEQYF
CDR3nt: TGTGCCAGCAACCTACTAGCGGGAGGTAGCTGGCACGAGCAGTACTTC
abundance: NA
d_gene: TRBD2
v_gene: TRBV7-8
j_gene: TRBJ2-7

CDR3aa: CASSDRVRAYEQYF
CDR3nt: TGTGCCAGCAGTGACAGGGTTAGGGCCTACGAGCAGTACTTC
abundance: many
d_gene: TRBD1
v_gene: TRBV28
j_gene: TRBJ2-7

CDR3aa: CASSLGPPSGGADFGEQFF
CDR3nt: TGTGCCAGCAGCTTAGGCCCGCCTAGCGGGGGGGCCGATTTCGGTGAGCAGTTCTTC
abundance: many
d_gene: TRBD2
v_gene: TRBV7-2
j_gene: TRBJ2-1

CDR3aa: CASSLVRTGVPEAFF
CDR3nt: TGCGCCAGCAGCTTGGTGCGGACAGGGGTCCCTGAAGCTTTCTTT
abundance: many
d_gene: TRBD1
v_gene: TRBV5-1
j_gene: TRBJ1-1

CDR3aa: CASSFGTGRETEAFF
CDR3nt: TGTGCCAGCAGTTTCGGGACAGGGAGAGAAACTGAAGCTTTCTTT
abundance: many
d_gene: TRBD1
v_gene: TRBV7-9
j_gene: TRBJ1-1

CDR3aa: CASSYDYHRYTF
CDR3nt: TGTGCCAGCAGTTACGACTACCACCGCTACACCTTC
abundance: many
d_gene: NA
v_gene: TRBV6-5
j_gene: TRBJ1-2

CDR3aa: CATSIGPYTGGVETQYF
CDR3nt: TGTGCCACCAGCATCGGACCGTATACAGGGGGGGTAGAGACCCAGTACTTC
abundance: NA
d_gene: NA
v_gene: TRBV15
j_gene: TRBJ2-5

CDR3aa: CSVEGRVQGSGYTF
CDR3nt: TGCAGCGTTGAAGGAAGGGTACAGGGCAGTGGCTACACCTTC
abundance: many
d_gene: NA
v_gene: TRBV29-1
j_gene: TRBJ1-2

CDR3aa: CARAASAHEQYF
CDR3nt: TGTGCCCGGGCCGCTAGCGCCCACGAGCAGTACTTC
abundance: NA
d_gene: NA
v_gene: TRBV30
j_gene: TRBJ2-7

CDR3aa: CASSLSWGTAEQYF
CDR3nt: TGTGCCAGCAGCTTGTCCTGGGGGACAGCCGAGCAGTACTTC
abundance: NA
d_gene: TRBD1
v_gene: TRBV5-3
j_gene: TRBJ2-7

CDR3aa: CAISDTQERNTEAFF
CDR3nt: TGTGCCATCAGTGATACACAGGAGCGGAACACTGAAGCTTTCTTT
abundance: NA
d_gene: NA
v_gene: TRBV10-3
j_gene: TRBJ1-1

CDR3aa: CASSPDWDGTNTGGLFF
CDR3nt: TGTGCCAGCAGCCCAGACTGGGACGGGACGAACACCGGGGGGCTGTTTTTT
abundance: NA
d_gene: NA
v_gene: TRBV7-9
j_gene: TRBJ2-2

CDR3aa: CASSADSHQETQYF
CDR3nt: TGTGCCAGCAGCGCCGACAGCCACCAAGAGACCCAGTACTTC
abundance: many
d_gene: NA
v_gene: TRBV28
j_gene: TRBJ2-5

CDR3aa: CSVEDPQILVRETQYF
CDR3nt: TGCAGCGTTGAAGATCCCCAAATCCTAGTCCGGGAGACCCAGTACTTC
abundance: few
d_gene: NA
v_gene: TRBV29-1
j_gene: TRBJ2-5

CDR3aa: CASSQVVNTEALF
CDR3nt: TGCGCCAGCAGCCAAGTTGTGAACACTGAAGCTCTCTTT
abundance: NA
d_gene: NA
v_gene: TRBV4-3
j_gene: TRBJ1-1

CDR3aa: CSARDSDRVFNEQYF
CDR3nt: TGCAGTGCTAGAGATTCAGACAGGGTATTCAACGAGCAGTACTTC
abundance: NA
d_gene: TRBD1
v_gene: TRBV20-1
j_gene: TRBJ2-7

CDR3aa: CSALMTGTGSYEQYF
CDR3nt: TGCAGTGCTCTTATGACCGGGACAGGATCCTACGAGCAGTACTTC
abundance: many
d_gene: TRBD1
v_gene: TRBV20-1
j_gene: TRBJ2-7

CDR3aa: CASSQGLAGGPNYEQYF
CDR3nt: TGTGCCAGCAGCCAAGGACTAGCGGGAGGCCCGAACTACGAGCAGTACTTC
abundance: NA
d_gene: TRBD2
v_gene: TRBV7-2
j_gene: TRBJ2-7